The clone carrying this T cell receptor beta chain was recorded once. The antigen remains unidentified. Trimming took 3 bases from V and 4 from J; bases not matched to a gene: 15. Germline loops: CDR1 GTSNPN, CDR2 SVGIG (reference sequence). This CDR3 region has 17 residues. The data were obtained in a study of cytomegalovirus exposure and HLA in healthy donors. Overall study findings and caveats: Apparent HLA restriction characterized most CMV-associated TCR beta chains in a later analysis. Available immune exposure information covered CMV serostatus only.

PCR primers comprised 60 Vbeta and 13 Jbeta primers. Measured with immunoSEQ multiplex PCR; TCRdb has only the in-frame clones, and not every one. The table has 200,000 or so clones, 80% to 90% seen once; the top ten hold roughly 1.3%. Specimen: PBMCs. V gene TRBV30 combines with J gene TRBJ2-1; 7 positions match TRBD2. The TCR sequence derives from a man younger than 45 in good health and CMV-seronegative. The CDR3 bases are TGTGCCTGGAGGAGCAGCCGGGAGGACTATATATACAATGAGCAGTTCTTC. Translated: CAWRSSREDYIYNEQFF.